The 6 T cell receptor beta chains reported below all come from one sample, sequenced in a study of STAT5B mutations in CD4+ large granular lymphocyte leukemia. Repertoires were generated with immunoSEQ multiplex PCR, while TCRdb's copy carries only in-frame clones and drops some. The table lists 30,000 to 35,000 clones, about two thirds of them singletons, with 1.5% to 2% in the top ten. Sequenced: CD4+ T cells from blood buffy coats. These receptors were obtained from a human donor in good health.

This clone showed up just once. J is TRBJ2-5 and V is TRBV5-4; 11 positions match TRBD1. This CDR3 comprises 16 residues. Germline V gives CDR1 SGHNT, CDR2 YYREEE (reference sequence). J gave up 5 bases and V 4 bases, and 10 bases lay outside the gene matches. The CDR3 spells CASSKGQGGYLETQYF. CDR3 nucleotides: TGTGCCAGCAGCAAGGGACAGGGGGGGTATTTGGAGACCCAGTACTTC.

The chain carries TRBV19 and TRBJ1-3; D is uncertain. Trimming shortened V by 5 bases and J by 3 bases, and 8 bases separated the two germline ends. CDR1 and CDR2 (germline): LNHDA, SQIVND (reference sequence). CDR3 length: 13 residues. This chain's CDR3 is CASSVPGGNTIYF. Here the CDR3 DNA reads TGTGCCAGTAGTGTGCCCGGTGGAAACACCATATATTTT.

The chain has TRBV7-3 and TRBJ2-5, with TRBD2 identical over 14 bases. The trim removed 4 bases at V and 7 bases at J, leaving 2 bases unmatched. This CDR3 has 14 amino acids. Germline-derived CDR1 and CDR2 are SGHTA and FQGTGA. The CDR3 bases are TGTGCCAGCAGCTCCGGACTAGCGGGGGGGACCCAGTACTTC. Amino acids: CASSSGLAGGTQYF.

The rearrangement uses TRBV18 and TRBJ1-1; D is possibly TRBD1 (6 bases). Germline loops: CDR1 KGHSH, CDR2 LQKENI. The V end was cut by 3 bases, the J end by 6 bases, with 23 bases between. This CDR3 has 17 residues. This CDR3 reads CASSPPNRDTRRAEAFF. For the CDR3, the DNA is TGTGCCAGCTCACCCCCAAACCGGGACACGAGACGGGCTGAAGCTTTCTTT.

The sample holds a few counts of this clone. This chain connects TRBV11-2 to TRBJ1-1, with D unclear. The CDR3 covers 14 residues. V was trimmed by 2 bases and J by 1 base, leaving 8 bases between them. Germline V gene lookup returns CDR1 SGHAT and CDR2 FQNNGV. The CDR3 nucleotides read TGTGCCAGCAGCTTAAGCATTGCGAACACTGAAGCTTTCTTT. This gives the protein CASSLSIANTEAFF. The full variable domain, in which reference TRBV11-2 and TRBJ1-1 provide the parts outside the CDR3, is EAGVAQSPRYKIIEKRQSVAFWCNPISGHATLYWYQQILGQGPKLLIQFQNNGVVDDSQLPKDRFSAERLKGVDSTLKIQPAKLEDSAVYLCASSLSIANTEAFFGQGTRLTVV.

The chain combines TRBV7-6 with TRBJ2-3; the D gene could be TRBD1 or TRBD2 (5 bases each). CDR1 and CDR2 (germline): SGHVS, FNYEAQ. V lost 2 bases and J lost 5, with 23 bases in between. This CDR3 has 18 residues. This chain's CDR3 is CASSLRVSGGQGRDTQYF. The CDR3 DNA sequence: TGTGCCAGCAGCTTACGCGTTTCTGGGGGTCAGGGCAGAGATACGCAGTATTTT.